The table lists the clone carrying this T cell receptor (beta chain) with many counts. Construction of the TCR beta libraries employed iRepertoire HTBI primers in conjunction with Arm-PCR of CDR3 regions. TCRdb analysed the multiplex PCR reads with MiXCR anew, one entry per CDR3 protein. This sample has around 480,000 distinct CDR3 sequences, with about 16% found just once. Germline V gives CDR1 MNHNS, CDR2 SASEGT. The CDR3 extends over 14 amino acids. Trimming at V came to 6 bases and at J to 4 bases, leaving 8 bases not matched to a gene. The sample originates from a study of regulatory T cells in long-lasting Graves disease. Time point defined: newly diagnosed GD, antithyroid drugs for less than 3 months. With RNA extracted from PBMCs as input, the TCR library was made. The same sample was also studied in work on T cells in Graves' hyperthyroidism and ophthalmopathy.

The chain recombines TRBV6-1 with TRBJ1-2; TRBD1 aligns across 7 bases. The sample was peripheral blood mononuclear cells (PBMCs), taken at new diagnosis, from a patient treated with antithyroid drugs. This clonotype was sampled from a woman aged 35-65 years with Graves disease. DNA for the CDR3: TGTGCCAGCAGAGAGAGGGGGCGCGGCTATGGCTACACCTTC. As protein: CASRERGRGYGYTF.